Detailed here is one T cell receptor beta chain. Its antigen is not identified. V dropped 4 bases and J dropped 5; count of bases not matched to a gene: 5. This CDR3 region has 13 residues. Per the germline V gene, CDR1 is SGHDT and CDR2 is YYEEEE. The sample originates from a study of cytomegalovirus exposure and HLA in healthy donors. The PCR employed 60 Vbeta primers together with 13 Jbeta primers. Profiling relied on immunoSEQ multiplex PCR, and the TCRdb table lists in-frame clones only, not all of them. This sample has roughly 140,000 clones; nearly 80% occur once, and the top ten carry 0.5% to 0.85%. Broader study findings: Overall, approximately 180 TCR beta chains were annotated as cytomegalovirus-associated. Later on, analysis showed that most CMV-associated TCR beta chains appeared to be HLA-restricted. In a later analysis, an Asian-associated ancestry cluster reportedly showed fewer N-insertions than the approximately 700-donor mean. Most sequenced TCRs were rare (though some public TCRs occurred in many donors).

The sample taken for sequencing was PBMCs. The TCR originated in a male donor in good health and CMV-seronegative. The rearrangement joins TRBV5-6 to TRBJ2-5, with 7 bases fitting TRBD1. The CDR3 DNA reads TGTGCCAGCAGCCATCAGGGGGAGGAGACCCAGTACTTC. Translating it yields CASSHQGEETQYF. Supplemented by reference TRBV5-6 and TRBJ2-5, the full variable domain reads DAGVTQSPTHLIKTRGQQVTLRCSPKSGHDTVSWYQQALGQGPQFIFQYYEEEERQRGNFPDRFSGHQFPNYSSELNVNALLLGDSALYLCASSHQGEETQYFGPGTRLLVL.